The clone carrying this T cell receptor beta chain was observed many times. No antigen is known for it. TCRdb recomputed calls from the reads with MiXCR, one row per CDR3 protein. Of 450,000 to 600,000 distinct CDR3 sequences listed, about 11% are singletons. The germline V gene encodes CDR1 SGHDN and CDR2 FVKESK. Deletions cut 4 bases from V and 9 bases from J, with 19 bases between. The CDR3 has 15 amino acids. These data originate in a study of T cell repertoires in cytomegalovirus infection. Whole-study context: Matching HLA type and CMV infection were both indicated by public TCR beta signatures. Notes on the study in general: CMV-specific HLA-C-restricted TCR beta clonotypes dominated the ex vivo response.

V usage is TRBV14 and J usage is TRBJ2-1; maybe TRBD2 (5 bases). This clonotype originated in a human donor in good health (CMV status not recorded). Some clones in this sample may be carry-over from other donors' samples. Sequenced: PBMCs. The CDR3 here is CASSPLGSGGGEQFF. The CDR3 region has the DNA TGTGCCAGCAGCCCTCTCGGGTCCGGAGGCGGTGAGCAGTTCTTC. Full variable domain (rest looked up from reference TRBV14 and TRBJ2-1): EAGVTQFPSHSVIEKGQTVTLRCDPISGHDNLYWYRRVMGKEIKFLLHFVKESKQDESGMPNNRFLAERTGGTYSTLKVQPAELEDSGVYFCASSPLGSGGGEQFFGPGTRLTVL.